Listed here is a single TCR beta chain. Its antigen remains unknown. The data stem from a study of cytomegalovirus exposure and HLA in healthy donors. On the study more broadly: Most genotyped donors, over 70% of about 360, had Caucasian-associated genetic ancestry.

The PCR ran on 60 Vbeta and 13 Jbeta primers. Profiling relied on immunoSEQ multiplex PCR, and the TCRdb table lists in-frame clones only, not all of them. This table holds some 57,000 clones, more than 70% found once. Overall study results and limits: After further analysis at a later stage, roughly 15,000 TCR beta sequences were associated with HLA alleles at 0.05 false discovery rate. Several V segments, TRBV6-2 and TRBV6-3 among them, could not be told apart and were dropped. Several of the most significant clusters appeared, in a later analysis, to be linked to common viral pathogens.

There are 15 residues in the CDR3. Germline V gene lookup returns CDR1 MDHEN and CDR2 SYDVKM. What was sequenced was PBMCs. V usage is TRBV28 and J usage is TRBJ2-5, with 11 bases identical to TRBD2. Matching the DNA end better, TRBJ2-7 makes the J call doubtful. The origin of this receptor is a woman in her thirties in good health and CMV-seronegative. This CDR3 reads CASSPGTSGSYEQYF. The CDR3 DNA reads as TGTGCCAGCAGTCCGGGGACTAGCGGATCCTACGAGCAGTACTTC.